This TCR beta chain was identified during a study of T cells in Graves' hyperthyroidism and ophthalmopathy. Findings of the study overall: The majority of expanded thyroid clonotypes above 0.001 also appeared in blood. Ophthalmopathy and stable hyperthyroidism were separated by a 13 V-J model.

Hyperthyroidism was newly diagnosed in patients aged 18 to 65 (duration under 2 months). The authors took PBMCs from over 8.5 ml fresh peripheral blood. This clonotype has ten or more counts. Antigen specificity is unknown. Germline-derived CDR1 and CDR2 are SEHNR and FQNEAQ (reference sequence). V gave up 4 bases and J gave up 10 bases, with 15 bases separating them. The CDR3 extends over 13 amino acids. It was RNA transcripts that yielded the amplified TCR beta CDR3 regions. The primer set for the first-round RT-PCR of the TCR CDR3 was HTBI. TCRdb recomputed calls from the multiplex PCR reads with MiXCR, one row per CDR3 protein. There are 250,000 to 300,000 distinct CDR3 sequences in the sample; 13% occur only once, and 7.8% lies in the top ten.

The sequenced sample was blood. The chain is built from TRBV7-9 and TRBJ2-3; D may be TRBD2 (5 bases). This clonotype originated in a woman aged 25 to 39 with Graves' hyperthyroidism that later progressed to Graves' ophthalmopathy. The chain's CDR3 is CASSYGLGTAQYF. CDR3 DNA: TGTGCCAGCAGCTATGGACTGGGAACCGCGCAGTATTTT. The full variable domain, rest sourced from reference TRBV7-9 and TRBJ2-3, is DTGVSQNPRHKITKRGQNVTFRCDPISEHNRLYWYRQTLGQGPEFLTYFQNEAQLEKSRLLSDRFSAERPKGSFSTLEIQRTEQGDSAMYLCASSYGLGTAQYFGPGTRLTVL.